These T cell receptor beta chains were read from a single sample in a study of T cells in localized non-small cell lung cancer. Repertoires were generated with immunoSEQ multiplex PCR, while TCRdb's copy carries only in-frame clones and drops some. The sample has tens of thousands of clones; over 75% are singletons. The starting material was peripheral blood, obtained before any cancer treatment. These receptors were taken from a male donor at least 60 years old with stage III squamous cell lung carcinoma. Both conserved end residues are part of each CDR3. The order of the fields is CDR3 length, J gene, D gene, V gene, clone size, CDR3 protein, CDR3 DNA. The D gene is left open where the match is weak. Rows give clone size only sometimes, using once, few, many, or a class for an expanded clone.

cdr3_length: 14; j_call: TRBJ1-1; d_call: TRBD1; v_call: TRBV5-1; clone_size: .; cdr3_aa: CASSWGQRNTEAFF; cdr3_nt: TGCGCCAGCAGCTGGGGACAGAGGAACACTGAAGCTTTCTTT
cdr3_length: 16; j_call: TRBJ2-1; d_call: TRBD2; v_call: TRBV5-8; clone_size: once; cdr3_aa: CASSLVSGSSYNEQFF; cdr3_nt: TGTGCCAGCAGCTTAGTAAGCGGGAGCTCCTACAATGAGCAGTTCTTC
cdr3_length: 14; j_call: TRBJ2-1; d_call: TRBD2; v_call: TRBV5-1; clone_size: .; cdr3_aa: CASSVTSRYNEQFF; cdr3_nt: TGCGCCAGCAGCGTGACTAGCCGCTACAATGAGCAGTTCTTC
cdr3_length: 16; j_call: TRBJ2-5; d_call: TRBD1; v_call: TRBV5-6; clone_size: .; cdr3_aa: CASSFGWDSMRETQYF; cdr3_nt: TGTGCCAGCAGCTTCGGCTGGGACAGCATGCGGGAGACCCAGTACTTC
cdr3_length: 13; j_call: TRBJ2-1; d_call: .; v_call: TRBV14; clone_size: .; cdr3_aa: CASSQDRANEQFF; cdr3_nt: TGTGCCAGCAGCCAAGACAGGGCCAATGAGCAGTTCTTC
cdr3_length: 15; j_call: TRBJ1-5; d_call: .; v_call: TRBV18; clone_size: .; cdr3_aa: CASSPQSTRHQPQHF; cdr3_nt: TGTGCCAGCTCACCGCAATCGACTAGACATCAGCCCCAGCATTTT
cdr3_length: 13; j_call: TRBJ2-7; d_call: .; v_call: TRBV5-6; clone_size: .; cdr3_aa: CASSFTRNHEQYF; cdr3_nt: TGTGCCAGCAGCTTCACTAGGAACCACGAGCAGTACTTC
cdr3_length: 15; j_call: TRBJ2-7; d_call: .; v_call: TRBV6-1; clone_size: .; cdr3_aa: CASSAPAGSSYEQYF; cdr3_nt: TGTGCCAGCAGTGCTCCAGCGGGTTCCTCCTACGAGCAGTACTTC
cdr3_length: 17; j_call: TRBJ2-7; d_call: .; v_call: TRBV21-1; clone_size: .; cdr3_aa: CASSKSALLRAAEEQYF; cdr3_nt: TGTGCCAGCAGCAAATCTGCCCTCCTGCGGGCCGCGGAGGAGCAGTACTTC
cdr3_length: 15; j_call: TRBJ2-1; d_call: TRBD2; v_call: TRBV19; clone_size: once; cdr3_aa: CASSTRGGDYNEQFF; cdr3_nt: TGTGCCAGTAGTACCCGGGGAGGGGACTACAATGAGCAGTTCTTC
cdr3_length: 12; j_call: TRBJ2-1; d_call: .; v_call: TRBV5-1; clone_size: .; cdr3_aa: CASGVWGSEQFF; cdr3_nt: TGCGCCAGCGGAGTTTGGGGCAGTGAGCAGTTCTTC
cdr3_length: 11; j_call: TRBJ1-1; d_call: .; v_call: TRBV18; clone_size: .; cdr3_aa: CASSPKTEAFF; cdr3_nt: TGTGCCAGCTCACCAAAGACTGAAGCTTTCTTT
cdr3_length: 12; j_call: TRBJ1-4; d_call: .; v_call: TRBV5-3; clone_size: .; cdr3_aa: CARRLTTEKLFF; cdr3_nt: TGTGCCAGACGGCTCACCACGGAAAAACTGTTTTTT
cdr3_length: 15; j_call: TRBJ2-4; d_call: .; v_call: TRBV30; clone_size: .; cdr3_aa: CAWKSQGLAKNIQYF; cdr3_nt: TGTGCCTGGAAATCTCAGGGCCTAGCCAAAAACATTCAGTACTTC
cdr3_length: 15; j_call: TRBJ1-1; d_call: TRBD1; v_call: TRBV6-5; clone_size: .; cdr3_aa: CASSYSSRGETEAFF; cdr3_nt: TGTGCCAGCAGTTACTCAAGCAGGGGGGAAACTGAAGCTTTCTTT
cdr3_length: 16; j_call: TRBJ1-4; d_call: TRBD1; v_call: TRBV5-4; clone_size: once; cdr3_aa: CASSSGQGRTNEKLFF; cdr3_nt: TGTGCCAGCAGCTCTGGACAGGGCCGAACTAATGAAAAACTGTTTTTT
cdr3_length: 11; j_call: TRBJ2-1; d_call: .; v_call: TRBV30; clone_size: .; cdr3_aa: CAWSRGNEQFF; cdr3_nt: TGTGCCTGGAGTAGAGGCAATGAGCAGTTCTTC
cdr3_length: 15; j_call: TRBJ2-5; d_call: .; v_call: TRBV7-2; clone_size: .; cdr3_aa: CASSFNKGSGETQYF; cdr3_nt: TGTGCCAGCAGCTTTAACAAGGGTAGTGGGGAGACCCAGTACTTC
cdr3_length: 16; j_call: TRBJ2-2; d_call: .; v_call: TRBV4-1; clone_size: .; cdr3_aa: CASSQDRDTSIGELFF; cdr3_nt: TGCGCCAGCAGCCAAGATCGGGACACATCTATCGGGGAGCTGTTTTTT
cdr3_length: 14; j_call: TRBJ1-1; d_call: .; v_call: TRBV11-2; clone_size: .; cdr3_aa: CASSLLTGRTEAFF; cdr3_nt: TGTGCCAGCAGCCTACTTACAGGTCGCACTGAAGCTTTCTTT
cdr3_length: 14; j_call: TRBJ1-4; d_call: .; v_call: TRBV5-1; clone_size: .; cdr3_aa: CASSALGGLEKLFF; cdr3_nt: TGCGCCAGCAGCGCTCTGGGGGGTCTCGAAAAACTGTTTTTT
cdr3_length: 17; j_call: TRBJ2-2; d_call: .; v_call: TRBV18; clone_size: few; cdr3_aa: CASSPPGTGAGTGELFF; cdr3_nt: TGTGCCAGCTCACCTCCGGGGACCGGGGCCGGGACCGGGGAGCTGTTTTTT